These 16 T cell receptor beta chains originate from one sample sequenced in a study of T cell changes during pregnancy in multiple sclerosis. Assay used: immunoSEQ multiplex PCR; TCRdb lists only in-frame clones, some missing. Here the sample spans some 40,000 clones, 85% to 95% being singletons. Sequencing used CD4+ T cells from peripheral blood mononuclear cells, obtained in the third trimester of pregnancy. These receptor sequences come from a female donor in good health, enrolled as a control in a pregnancy study.

The V call is TRBV27, the J call TRBJ1-2; possibly TRBD1 for D (5 bases). Germline CDR1 and CDR2: MNHEY and SMNVEV (reference sequence). The CDR3 length is 17 residues. The ends were cut back, 6 bases at V and 7 bases at J, with 27 bases in the middle. The CDR3 DNA reads TGTGCCAGCAGCCGGACAACTACTACAGTTATGGTGGGTGGCTACACCTTC. Amino acids: CASSRTTTTVMVGGYTF.

This chain links TRBV6-5 with TRBJ2-5, with a tentative D call TRBD2 (7 bases). The CDR3 is 15 amino acids. Looked up from germline, CDR1 is MNHEY and CDR2 is SVGAGI. Trimming pared 0 bases from V and 4 bases from J, leaving 12 bases between. CDR3 loop: CASSYSGGGGETQYF. The CDR3, as DNA: TGTGCCAGCAGTTACTCTGGGGGGGGCGGAGAGACCCAGTACTTC.

The chain links TRBV7-8 to TRBJ2-7; D is unresolved. CDR1 SGHVS and CDR2 FQNEAQ come from the germline V gene. The CDR3 sequence is 14 residues long. Trimming shortened V by 5 bases and J by 3 bases, and 14 bases separated the two germline ends. As DNA, the CDR3 is TGTGCCAGCAGCCTTAGCTCCGTACGCTACGAGCAGTACTTC. Amino acid sequence: CASSLSSVRYEQYF.

The chain uses TRBV5-6 and TRBJ2-7; a possible D gene is TRBD1 (5 bases). Germline lookup yields CDR1 SGHDT and CDR2 YYEEEE. The CDR3 has 13 amino acids. V was shortened by 4 bases and J by 1 base, with 9 bases between the two germline ends. CDR3 in DNA: TGTGCCAGCAGCCCCCGACAGTCCTACGAGCAGTACTTC. This gives the protein CASSPRQSYEQYF.

The rearrangement links TRBV29-1 to TRBJ2-5; tentative D call: TRBD2 (6 bases). The CDR3 runs 11 residues. The germline V gene has CDR1 SQVTM and CDR2 ANQGSEA. Trimming removed 7 bases from V and 2 bases from J, with 8 bases in between. This CDR3 reads CSAGTQETQYF. The CDR3 DNA reads TGCAGCGCCGGGACTCAAGAGACCCAGTACTTC.

This sequence joins TRBV6-1 and TRBJ1-1; 9 bases align to TRBD1. There are 12 residues in the CDR3. The ends lost 5 bases at V and 7 bases at J; junction bases unmatched: 2. Germline CDR1 is MNHNS and CDR2 is SASEGT. The CDR3 coding sequence is TGTGCCAGCAGTTGGGGACAGGGTGAAGCTTTCTTT. Protein: CASSWGQGEAFF.

The chain uses TRBV6-6 and TRBJ1-5; D uncertain. Deletions cut 2 bases from V and 2 bases from J, with 13 bases between. The CDR3 sequence is 16 residues long. Germline-derived CDR1 and CDR2 are MNHNY and SVGAGI (reference sequence). The CDR3 bases are TGTGCCAGCAGTTACCCCCTCCCCGGTGGCAATCAGCCCCAGCATTTT. Amino acid sequence: CASSYPLPGGNQPQHF.

The V and J genes are TRBV5-1 and TRBJ1-2; a weak D match, TRBD1 (6 bases). Germline V gene lookup returns CDR1 SGHRS and CDR2 YFSETQ. V was clipped by 2 bases and J by 2 bases, with 16 bases between them. This CDR3 comprises 16 residues. The chain's CDR3 is CASSLSTGNQNYGYTF. The CDR3 DNA is TGCGCCAGCAGCTTAAGTACAGGGAACCAGAACTATGGCTACACCTTC.

The rearrangement uses TRBV5-8 and TRBJ1-5, with D possibly being TRBD1 (5 bases). V lost 1 base, J lost 9 bases, and 17 bases lay in between. The CDR3 covers 15 residues. Germline assignment: CDR1 SGHTS and CDR2 YDEGEE. The CDR3 DNA is TGTGCCAGCAGCTTGAAAATGTTGGGACTCTGGCCCCAGCATTTT. The encoded protein is CASSLKMLGLWPQHF.

The V gene is TRBV5-1, the J gene TRBJ2-2; TRBD2 aligns across 8 bases. The CDR3 totals 15 residues. Germline CDR1 is SGHRS and CDR2 is YFSETQ. The J segment lost 7 bases and the V segment lost 4 bases, leaving 9 bases of the junction unmatched. CDR3 in amino acids: CASSPTSGASGELFF. CDR3 sequence (DNA): TGCGCCAGCAGCCCTACTAGCGGCGCCAGCGGGGAGCTGTTTTTT.

V and J are TRBV5-1 and TRBJ2-4; 10 nucleotides align to TRBD2. Trimming removed 0 bases from V and 0 bases from J; junction bases left unmatched: 6. The CDR3 is 18 amino acids. Germline V CDR1 and CDR2: SGHRS, YFSETQ. The CDR3 DNA sequence: TGCGCCAGCAGCTTGGGACGACTAGCGGGCCGAGCCAAAAACATTCAGTACTTC. It is translated as CASSLGRLAGRAKNIQYF.

The rearrangement uses TRBV5-4 and TRBJ2-7; 9 bases are shared with TRBD2. The length of the CDR3 is 15 residues. The germline V gene has CDR1 SGHNT and CDR2 YYREEE (reference sequence). The trim removed 3 bases at V and 4 bases at J, leaving 8 bases unmatched. CDR3: CASSSEGGGEYEQYF. The CDR3 region has the DNA TGTGCCAGCAGCTCTGAGGGCGGGGGGGAGTACGAGCAGTACTTC.

J is TRBJ1-5 and V is TRBV6-5, with unresolved D. V was shortened by 2 bases and J by 3 bases, with 5 bases between the two germline ends. Looked up from germline, CDR1 is MNHEY and CDR2 is SVGAGI. The length of the CDR3 is 13 residues. CDR3 DNA sequence: TGTGCCAGCAGTTACGGCACCAATCAGCCCCAGCATTTT. Protein product: CASSYGTNQPQHF.

The V gene is TRBV7-2, the J gene TRBJ2-5; D is perhaps TRBD2 (6 bases). Germline V gene data show CDR1 as SGHTA and CDR2 as FQGNSA. V was trimmed by 3 bases and J by 5 bases, leaving 10 bases between them. CDR3 length equals 13 residues. This CDR3 is CASSFPGGETQYF. The CDR3 bases are TGTGCCAGCAGCTTCCCCGGAGGGGAGACCCAGTACTTC.

Worth noting for this clone: One junction end disagrees with the germline gene, perhaps due to a read error. The rearrangement joins TRBV19 to TRBJ1-5; D ambiguous. Germline V gene data show CDR1 as LNHDA and CDR2 as SQIVND (reference sequence). The CDR3 runs to 13 residues. Written as DNA, the CDR3 is TGTGCCAGCAGTATCATGCCAGATCAGCCCCAGCATTTT. Amino acids: CASSIMPDQPQHF.

The chain is built from TRBV15 and TRBJ2-5; D remains unclear. V was cut by 6 bases and J by 0 bases, with 8 bases left in between. The CDR3 consists of 13 residues. CDR1 LNHNV and CDR2 YYDKDF come from the germline V gene (reference sequence). CDR3 nucleotides: TGTGCCACCAGTTGGAGATACCAAGAGACCCAGTACTTC. It translates to CATSWRYQETQYF.